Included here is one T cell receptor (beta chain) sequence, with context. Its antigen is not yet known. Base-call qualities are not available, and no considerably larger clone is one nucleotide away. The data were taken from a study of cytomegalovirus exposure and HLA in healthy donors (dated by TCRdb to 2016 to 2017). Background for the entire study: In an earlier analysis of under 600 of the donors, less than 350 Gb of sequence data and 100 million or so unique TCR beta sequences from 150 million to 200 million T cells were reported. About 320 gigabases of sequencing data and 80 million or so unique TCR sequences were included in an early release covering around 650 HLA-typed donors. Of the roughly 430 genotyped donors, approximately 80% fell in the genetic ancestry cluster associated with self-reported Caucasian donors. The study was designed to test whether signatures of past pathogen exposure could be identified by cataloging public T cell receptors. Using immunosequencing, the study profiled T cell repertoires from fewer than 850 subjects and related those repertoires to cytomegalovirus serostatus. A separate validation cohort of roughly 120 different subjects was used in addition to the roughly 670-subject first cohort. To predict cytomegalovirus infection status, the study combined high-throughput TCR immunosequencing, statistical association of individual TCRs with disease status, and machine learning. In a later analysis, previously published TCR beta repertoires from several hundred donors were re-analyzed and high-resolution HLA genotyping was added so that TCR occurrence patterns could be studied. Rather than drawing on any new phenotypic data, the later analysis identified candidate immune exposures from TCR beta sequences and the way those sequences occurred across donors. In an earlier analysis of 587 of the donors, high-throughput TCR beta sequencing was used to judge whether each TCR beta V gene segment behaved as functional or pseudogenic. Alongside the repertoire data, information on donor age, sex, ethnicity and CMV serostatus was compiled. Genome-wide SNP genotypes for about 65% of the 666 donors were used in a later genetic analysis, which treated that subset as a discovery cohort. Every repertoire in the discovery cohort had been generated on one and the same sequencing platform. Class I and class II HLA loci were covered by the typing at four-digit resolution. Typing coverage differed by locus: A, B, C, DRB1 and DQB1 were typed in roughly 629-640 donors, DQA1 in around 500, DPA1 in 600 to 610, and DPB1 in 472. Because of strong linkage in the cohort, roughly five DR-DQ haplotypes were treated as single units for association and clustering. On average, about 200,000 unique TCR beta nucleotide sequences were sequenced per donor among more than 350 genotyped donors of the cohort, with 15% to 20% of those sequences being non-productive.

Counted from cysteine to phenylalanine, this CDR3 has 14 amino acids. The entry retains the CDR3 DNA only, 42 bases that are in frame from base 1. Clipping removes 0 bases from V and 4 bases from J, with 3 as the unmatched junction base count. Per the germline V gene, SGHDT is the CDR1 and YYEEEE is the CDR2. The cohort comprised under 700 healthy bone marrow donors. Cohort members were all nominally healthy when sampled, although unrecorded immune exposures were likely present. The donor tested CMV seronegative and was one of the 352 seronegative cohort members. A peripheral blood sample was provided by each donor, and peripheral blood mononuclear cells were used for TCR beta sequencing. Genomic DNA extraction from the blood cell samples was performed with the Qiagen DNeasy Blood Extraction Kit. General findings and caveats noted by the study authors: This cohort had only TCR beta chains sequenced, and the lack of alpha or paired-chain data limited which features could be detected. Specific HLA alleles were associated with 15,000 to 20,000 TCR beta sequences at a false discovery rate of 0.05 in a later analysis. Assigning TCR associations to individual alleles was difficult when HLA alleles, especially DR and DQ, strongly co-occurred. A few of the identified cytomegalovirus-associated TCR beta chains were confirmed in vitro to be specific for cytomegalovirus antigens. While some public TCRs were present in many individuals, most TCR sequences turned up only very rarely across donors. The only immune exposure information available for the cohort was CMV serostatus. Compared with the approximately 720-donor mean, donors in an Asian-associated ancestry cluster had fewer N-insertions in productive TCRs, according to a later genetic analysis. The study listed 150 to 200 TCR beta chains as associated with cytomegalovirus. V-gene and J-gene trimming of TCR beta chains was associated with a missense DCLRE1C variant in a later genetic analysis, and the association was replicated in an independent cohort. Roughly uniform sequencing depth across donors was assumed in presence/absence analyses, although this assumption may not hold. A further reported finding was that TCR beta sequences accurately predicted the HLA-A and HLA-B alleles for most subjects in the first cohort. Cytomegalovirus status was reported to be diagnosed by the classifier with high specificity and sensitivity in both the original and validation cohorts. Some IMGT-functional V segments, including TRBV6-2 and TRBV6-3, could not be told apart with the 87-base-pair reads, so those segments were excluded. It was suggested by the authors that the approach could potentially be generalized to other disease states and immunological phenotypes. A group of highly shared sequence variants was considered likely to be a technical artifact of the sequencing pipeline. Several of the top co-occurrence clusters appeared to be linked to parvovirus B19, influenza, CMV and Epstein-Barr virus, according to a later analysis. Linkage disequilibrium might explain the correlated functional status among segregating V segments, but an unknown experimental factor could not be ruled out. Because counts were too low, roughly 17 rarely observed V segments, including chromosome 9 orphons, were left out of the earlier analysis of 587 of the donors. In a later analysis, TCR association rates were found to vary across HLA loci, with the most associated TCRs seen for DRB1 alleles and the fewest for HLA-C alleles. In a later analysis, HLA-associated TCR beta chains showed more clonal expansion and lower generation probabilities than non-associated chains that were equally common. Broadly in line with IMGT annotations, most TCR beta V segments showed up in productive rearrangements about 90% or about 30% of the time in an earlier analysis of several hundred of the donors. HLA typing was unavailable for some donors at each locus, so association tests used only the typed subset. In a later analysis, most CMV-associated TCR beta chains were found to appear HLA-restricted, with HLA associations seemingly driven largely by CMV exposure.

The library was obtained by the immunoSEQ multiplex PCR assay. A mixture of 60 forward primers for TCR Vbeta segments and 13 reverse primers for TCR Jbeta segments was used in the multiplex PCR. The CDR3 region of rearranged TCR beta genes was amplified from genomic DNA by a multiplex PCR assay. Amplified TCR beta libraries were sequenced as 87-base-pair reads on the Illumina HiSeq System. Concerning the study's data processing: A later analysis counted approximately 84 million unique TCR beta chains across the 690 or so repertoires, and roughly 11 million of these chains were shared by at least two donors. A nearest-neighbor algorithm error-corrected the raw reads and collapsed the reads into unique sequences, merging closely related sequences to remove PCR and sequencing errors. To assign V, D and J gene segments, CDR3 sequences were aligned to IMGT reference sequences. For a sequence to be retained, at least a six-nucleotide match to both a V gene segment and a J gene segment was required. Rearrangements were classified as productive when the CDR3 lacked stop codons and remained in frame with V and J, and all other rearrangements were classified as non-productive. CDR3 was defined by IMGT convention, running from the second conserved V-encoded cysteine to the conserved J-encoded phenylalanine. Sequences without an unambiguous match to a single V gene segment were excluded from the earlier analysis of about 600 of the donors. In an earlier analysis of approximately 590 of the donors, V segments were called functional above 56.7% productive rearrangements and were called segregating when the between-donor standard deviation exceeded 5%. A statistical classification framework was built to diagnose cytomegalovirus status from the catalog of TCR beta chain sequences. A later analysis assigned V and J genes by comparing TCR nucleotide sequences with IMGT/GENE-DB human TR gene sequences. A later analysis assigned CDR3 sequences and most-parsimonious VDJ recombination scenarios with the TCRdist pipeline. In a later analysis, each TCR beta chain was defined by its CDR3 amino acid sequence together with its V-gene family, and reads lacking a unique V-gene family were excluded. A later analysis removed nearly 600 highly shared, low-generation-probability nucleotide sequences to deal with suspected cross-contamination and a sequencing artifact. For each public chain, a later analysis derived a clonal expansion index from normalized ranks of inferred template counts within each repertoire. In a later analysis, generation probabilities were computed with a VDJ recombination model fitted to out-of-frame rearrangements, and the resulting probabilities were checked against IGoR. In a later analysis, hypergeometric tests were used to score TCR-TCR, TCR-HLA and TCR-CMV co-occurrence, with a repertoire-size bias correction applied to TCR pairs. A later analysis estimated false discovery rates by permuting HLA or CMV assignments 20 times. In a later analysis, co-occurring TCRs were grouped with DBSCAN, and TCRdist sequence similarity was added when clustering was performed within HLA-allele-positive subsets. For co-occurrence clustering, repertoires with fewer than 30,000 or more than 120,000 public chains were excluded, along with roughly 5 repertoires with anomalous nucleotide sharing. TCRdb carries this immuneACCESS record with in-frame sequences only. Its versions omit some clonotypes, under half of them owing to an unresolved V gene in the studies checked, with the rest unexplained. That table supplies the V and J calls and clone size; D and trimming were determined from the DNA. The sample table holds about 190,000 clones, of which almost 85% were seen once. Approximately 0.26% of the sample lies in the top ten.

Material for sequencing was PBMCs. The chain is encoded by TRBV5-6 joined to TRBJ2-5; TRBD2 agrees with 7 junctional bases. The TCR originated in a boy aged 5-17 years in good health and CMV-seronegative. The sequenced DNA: TGTGCCAGCAGCTTGGCTCTAGCGGCAGAGACCCAGTACTTC. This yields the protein CASSLALAAETQYF.